The rows below give T cell receptor beta chains drawn from one sample of a study of OX40 agonist ivuxolimab in advanced cancers. Data came from immunoSEQ multiplex PCR; TCRdb stores just in-frame clones and leaves some out. Seen here are approximately 90,000 clones, about 90% observed once, and the top ten hold roughly 9.3%. Here the sequenced sample was CD4+ or CD8+ T cells sorted from blood, taken in a trial of the OX40 agonist ivuxolimab. These receptors came from an adult with an advanced solid tumor such as melanoma, head and neck, liver or kidney cancer. The CDR3 runs from the conserved cysteine through the conserved F or W. A D gene is named only where the DNA matches it firmly. Not every row has a clone size; where given, it reads once, few, many or a size class.

d_call clone_size j_call v_call cdr3_nt cdr3_aa
. . TRBJ2-7 TRBV29-1 TGCAGCGTTGAGGGCGGTGACTCCTACGAGCAGTACTTC CSVEGGDSYEQYF
. . TRBJ2-7 TRBV27 TGTGCCAGCAGTCCACCGTTATACTACTACGAGCAGTACTTC CASSPPLYYYEQYF
. . TRBJ2-7 TRBV6-6 TGTGCCAGCAGTTACGGAGGGGGCGCCCCCTACGAGCAGTACTTC CASSYGGGAPYEQYF
TRBD1 . TRBJ2-7 TRBV27 TGTGCCAGCAGCCCTCCAGGGGGCTCGTACGAGCAGTACTTC CASSPPGGSYEQYF
. . TRBJ1-1 TRBV9 TGTGCCAGCAGCGTAGTACAGGGTTGGACTGAAGCTTTCTTT CASSVVQGWTEAFF
TRBD1 . TRBJ2-1 TRBV6-1 TGTGCCAGCAGTGAAGCGGTCTGGCAGGGGGCCCACAATGAGCAGTTCTTC CASSEAVWQGAHNEQFF
. . TRBJ2-5 TRBV9 TGTGCCAGCAGCGTATTAGTGGGTGAGACCCAGTACTTC CASSVLVGETQYF
TRBD2 . TRBJ2-3 TRBV27 TGTGCCAGCACCTCGCTAGCGGGGAGCACAGATACGCAGTATTTT CASTSLAGSTDTQYF
TRBD1 few TRBJ2-7 TRBV5-1 TGCGCCAGCAGCCCCAACAGGGGGTTATCCTACGAGCAGTACTTC CASSPNRGLSYEQYF
. . TRBJ1-1 TRBV28 TGTGCCAGCAGTTACAGGGAGGTGACTGAAGCTTTCTTT CASSYREVTEAFF
. . TRBJ2-1 TRBV28 TGTGCCAGCAGTTTCCCCGGGCTATACAATGAGCAGTTCTTC CASSFPGLYNEQFF
TRBD1 . TRBJ2-1 TRBV9 TGTGCCAGCAGCGTAGCCGGGACAGGGTTTAACAATGAGCAGTTCTTC CASSVAGTGFNNEQFF
. . TRBJ1-1 TRBV5-4 TGTGCCAGCATAGGATTGAACACTGAAGCTTTCTTT CASIGLNTEAFF
. . TRBJ2-3 TRBV27 TGTGCCGGCAGCAGGGCAGATACGCAGTATTTT CAGSRADTQYF
. . TRBJ2-1 TRBV9 TGTGCCAGCAGCGTTTATGCTACTAACAATGAGCAGTTCTTC CASSVYATNNEQFF
TRBD2 . TRBJ2-7 TRBV6-6 TGTGCCAGCAGTTACCTAGCGGGAGAAGAGCAGTACTTC CASSYLAGEEQYF
. . TRBJ2-7 TRBV6-1 TGTGCCAGCAGTGGGTATCTGGGACTCCCTAACTCCTACGAGCAGTACTTC CASSGYLGLPNSYEQYF
. . TRBJ2-5 TRBV7-8 TGTGCCAGCAGCTTAGTGAGGACCGCACGAGGTGCCCAGTACTTC CASSLVRTARGAQYF
. . TRBJ1-1 TRBV5-1 TGCGCCAGCAGCTTGTTTGCAGGGCTGGTCACTGAAGCTTTCTTT CASSLFAGLVTEAFF
. . TRBJ1-1 TRBV18 TGTGCCAGCTCGGGGGGGGCCGGCACTGAAGCTTTCTTT CASSGGAGTEAFF
. once TRBJ2-1 TRBV7-6 TGTGCCAGCAGCTTTGGAGGGATCTACAATGAGCAGTTCTTC CASSFGGIYNEQFF
TRBD1 . TRBJ2-7 TRBV6-5 TGTGCCAGCAGCCTGGGACAGGGCTACGAGCAGTACTTC CASSLGQGYEQYF
. . TRBJ1-1 TRBV2 TGTGCCAGCAACAAACAGGGGAACACTGAAGCTTTCTTT CASNKQGNTEAFF
. few TRBJ1-1 TRBV7-6 TGTGCCAGCAGGGGAATGAACACTGAAGCTTTCTTT CASRGMNTEAFF
TRBD1 . TRBJ1-4 TRBV6-5 TGTGCCAGCGGACAGGGGGTCCGAGGGGGTGAAAAACTGTTTTTT CASGQGVRGGEKLFF
TRBD1 . TRBJ2-7 TRBV2 TGTGCCAGCAGTAAGGGACAGGAACCCTACGAGCAGTACTTC CASSKGQEPYEQYF
TRBD2 . TRBJ2-7 TRBV12-5 TGTGCTAGTGGTTCCTCTTCTTTGGAGGCGGGGGCCTACGAGCAGTACTTC CASGSSSLEAGAYEQYF
. . TRBJ2-1 TRBV6-5 TGTGCCAGCAGTTACTCGAACGGCAATGAGCAGTTCTTC CASSYSNGNEQFF
TRBD1 . TRBJ2-1 TRBV18 TGTGCCAGCTCACCACCCAACAGGGGGTCCTACAATGAGCAGTTCTTC CASSPPNRGSYNEQFF
. . TRBJ2-5 TRBV30 TGTGCCTGGAGTGTTGAGGGAGGGGGGGAGACCCAGTACTTC CAWSVEGGGETQYF
TRBD2 . TRBJ2-3 TRBV7-2 TGTGCCAGCAGCTTAGTCACGGGGAGGGTCAGCACAGATACGCAGTATTTT CASSLVTGRVSTDTQYF
. . TRBJ2-1 TRBV10-1 TGCGCCAGCAGTGAACGGGGCTTGGGCTATGAGCAGTTCTTC CASSERGLGYEQFF
. . TRBJ2-1 TRBV27 TGTGCCAGCACCCTCGGTGGGGGGTACAATGAGCAGTTCTTC CASTLGGGYNEQFF
TRBD2 . TRBJ2-1 TRBV19 TGTGCCAGTAGTATATTGGCGGGAGGATTGAATGAGCAGTTCTTC CASSILAGGLNEQFF
. . TRBJ2-2 TRBV19 TGTGCCAGTAGTATACCCCGGGACTTGAACACCGGGGAGCTGTTTTTT CASSIPRDLNTGELFF
. . TRBJ2-7 TRBV18 TGTGCCAGCTCACGGGGACGGTCCTACGAGCAGTACTTC CASSRGRSYEQYF
. . TRBJ1-2 TRBV7-9 TGTGCCAGCAGCTTATTGGCGGGGGGCTCTCCTGGCTACACCTTC CASSLLAGGSPGYTF
. . TRBJ2-7 TRBV30 TGTGCCTGGAGTGATTCCCCGGAGACGCCGTCCTACGAGCAGTACTTC CAWSDSPETPSYEQYF
TRBD2 . TRBJ2-7 TRBV18 TGTGCCAGCTCACCACCGAGGACTAGCGACTCCTACGAGCAGTACTTC CASSPPRTSDSYEQYF
TRBD2 . TRBJ2-1 TRBV7-2 TGTGCCAGCAGCTTAGCCGGGACTAGCGTTCTGAATGAGCAGTTCTTC CASSLAGTSVLNEQFF
TRBD2 . TRBJ2-7 TRBV6-6 TGTGCCAGCAACCGACCGGGACTAGCGGCCCAGGAGCAGTACTTC CASNRPGLAAQEQYF
. once TRBJ2-3 TRBV5-1 TGCGCCAGCAGCCTAATGACTAGATCCGTGGGCACAGATACGCAGTATTTT CASSLMTRSVGTDTQYF
TRBD1 . TRBJ1-5 TRBV28 TGTGCCAGCACCCTACCGACAGGGGCTGGAAATCGGCCCCAGCATTTT CASTLPTGAGNRPQHF
. . TRBJ1-6 TRBV6-5 TGTGCCAGCAGTCCGTGGGAGGGAGGGTCCCCCAACCTCCACTTT CASSPWEGGSPNLHF
. . TRBJ2-1 TRBV5-1 TGCGCCAGCAGCTTCGATCTCCCCTACAATGAGCAGTTCTTC CASSFDLPYNEQFF
. . TRBJ2-7 TRBV27 TGTGCCAGCAAGTCGAGGGTTTACGAGCAGTACTTC CASKSRVYEQYF
TRBD2 . TRBJ2-5 TRBV6-1 TGTGCCAGCAGCTTCACCCCGGGACTAGGGGAGACCCAGTACTTC CASSFTPGLGETQYF
. . TRBJ1-1 TRBV28 TGTGCCAGCAGCCCCCACATCATGAACACTGAAGCTTTCTTT CASSPHIMNTEAFF
TRBD2 . TRBJ2-1 TRBV13 TGTGCCAGCAGCTTAGCGGCGGGAGGGCCGGTTGAGCAGTTCTTC CASSLAAGGPVEQFF
. . TRBJ2-2 TRBV27 TGTGCCAGCAGTGAGGGTGGTTGGGGGGAGCTGTTTTTT CASSEGGWGELFF
. once TRBJ2-7 TRBV6-5 TGTGCCACAAGCACGCACCAGGGTTCCTACGAGCAGTACTTC CATSTHQGSYEQYF
TRBD2 . TRBJ2-2 TRBV19 TGTGCCAGTAGTATCTGGGGGAGGGGTTCCGGGGAGCTGTTTTTT CASSIWGRGSGELFF
TRBD2 . TRBJ2-5 TRBV7-9 TGTGCCAGCAGCTCCCCCCGACTAGCGGAGACCCAGTACTTC CASSSPRLAETQYF
. once TRBJ1-2 TRBV19 TGTGCCAGTAGTATCGTGGGGGGGAAAGGCTATGGCTACACCTTC CASSIVGGKGYGYTF
. . TRBJ2-3 TRBV28 TGTGCCAGCAGTTTATTACAGGGAACAGATACGCAGTATTTT CASSLLQGTDTQYF